This T cell receptor beta chain was recovered during a study of sequential checkpoint blockade in melanoma. The sample's treatment: randomized to nivolumab then ipilimumab (arm A) or the reverse (arm B). Patients had received no earlier DNA-damaging chemotherapy. The CDR3 spans 14 residues. Per the germline V gene, CDR1 is SGHRS and CDR2 is YFSETQ. Trimming removed 5 bases from V and 8 bases from J, with 16 bases in between. The method was immunoSEQ multiplex PCR; TCRdb's version includes in-frame clones alone and lacks a portion of them. The data show 5,000 to 6,500 clones, with 20% to 30% seen just once and 20% held by the top ten.

This clonotype originated in a human donor with melanoma. The rearrangement links TRBV5-1 to TRBJ2-2; D is uncertain. The specimen was tumor tissue (inferred from file names), collected from a patient given nivolumab and ipilimumab in sequence. The DNA of the CDR3 is TGCGCCAGCAGAGAAACAGCTGGTCTAGGGGAGCTGTTTTTT. Encoded protein: CASRETAGLGELFF.